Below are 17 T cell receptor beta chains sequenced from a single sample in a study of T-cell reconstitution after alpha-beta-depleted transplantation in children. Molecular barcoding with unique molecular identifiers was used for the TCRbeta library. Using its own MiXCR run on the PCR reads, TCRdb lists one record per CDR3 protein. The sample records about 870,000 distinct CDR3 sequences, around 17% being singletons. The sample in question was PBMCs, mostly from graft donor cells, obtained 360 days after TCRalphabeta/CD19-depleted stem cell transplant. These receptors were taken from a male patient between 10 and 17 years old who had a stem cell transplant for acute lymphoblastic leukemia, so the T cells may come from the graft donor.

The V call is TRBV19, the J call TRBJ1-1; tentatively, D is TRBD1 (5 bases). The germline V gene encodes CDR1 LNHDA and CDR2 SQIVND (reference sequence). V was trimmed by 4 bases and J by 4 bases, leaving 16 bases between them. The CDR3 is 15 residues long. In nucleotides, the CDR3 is TGTGCCAGTAGTAGGGGACCGACTACTGTCACTGAAGCTTTCTTT. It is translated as CASSRGPTTVTEAFF.

The CDR3 protein is CASSQDLETSGKETQYF. The CDR3 DNA sequence: TGTGCCAGCAGCCAAGATCTAGAGACTAGCGGGAAAGAGACCCAGTACTTC. The chain is built from TRBV14 and TRBJ2-5; 11 nucleotides align to TRBD2. Germline V gene sequence: CDR1 SGHDN, CDR2 FVKESK. J was trimmed by 3 bases and V by 0 bases; bases with no gene match: 6. The CDR3 length is 17 residues. Full variable domain (missing parts from reference TRBV14 and TRBJ2-5): EAGVTQFPSHSVIEKGQTVTLRCDPISGHDNLYWYRRVMGKEIKFLLHFVKESKQDESGMPNNRFLAERTGGTYSTLKVQPAELEDSGVYFCASSQDLETSGKETQYFGPGTRLLVL.

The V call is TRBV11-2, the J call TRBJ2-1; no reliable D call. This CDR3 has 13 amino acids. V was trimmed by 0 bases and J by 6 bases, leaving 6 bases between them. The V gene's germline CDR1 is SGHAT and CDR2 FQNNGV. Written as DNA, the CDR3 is TGTGCCAGCAGCTTAGATCCCCTCAATGAGCAGTTCTTC. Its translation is CASSLDPLNEQFF.

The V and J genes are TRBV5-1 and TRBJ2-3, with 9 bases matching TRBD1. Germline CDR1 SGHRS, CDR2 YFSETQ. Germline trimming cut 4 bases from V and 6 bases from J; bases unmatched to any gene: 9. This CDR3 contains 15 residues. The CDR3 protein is CASSVGQGLTDTQYF. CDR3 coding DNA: TGCGCCAGCAGCGTAGGACAGGGGTTAACGGATACGCAGTATTTT.

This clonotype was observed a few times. CDR3 region: CASSFRVAEAFF. The CDR3 DNA follows: TGTGCCAGCAGCTTCCGGGTCGCTGAAGCTTTCTTT. The rearrangement joins TRBV5-5 to TRBJ1-1; D remains unclear. CDR3 length: 12 amino acids. Deletions cut 2 bases from V and 6 bases from J, with 8 bases between. Germline V gives CDR1 SGHKS, CDR2 YYEKEE (reference sequence).

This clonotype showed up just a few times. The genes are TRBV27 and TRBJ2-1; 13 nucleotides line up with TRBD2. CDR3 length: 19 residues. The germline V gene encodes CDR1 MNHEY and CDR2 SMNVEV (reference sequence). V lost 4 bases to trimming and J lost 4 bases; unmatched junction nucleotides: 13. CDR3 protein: CASSWNVGTSGVIYNEQFF. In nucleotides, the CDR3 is TGTGCCAGCAGTTGGAACGTCGGGACTAGCGGGGTCATATACAATGAGCAGTTCTTC.

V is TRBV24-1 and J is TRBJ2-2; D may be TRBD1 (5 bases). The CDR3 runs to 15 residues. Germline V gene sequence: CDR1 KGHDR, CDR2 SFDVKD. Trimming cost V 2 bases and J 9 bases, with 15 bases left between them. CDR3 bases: TGTGCCACCAGTGATTCCAGGGCCCGTCCTCGGGAGCTGTTTTTT. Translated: CATSDSRARPRELFF.

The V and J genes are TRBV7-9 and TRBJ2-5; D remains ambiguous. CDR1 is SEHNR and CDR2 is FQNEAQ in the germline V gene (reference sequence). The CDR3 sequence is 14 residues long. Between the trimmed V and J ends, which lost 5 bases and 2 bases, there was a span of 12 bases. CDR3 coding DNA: TGTGCCAGCAGCCCAGGACCGTCACAAGAGACCCAGTACTTC. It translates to CASSPGPSQETQYF.

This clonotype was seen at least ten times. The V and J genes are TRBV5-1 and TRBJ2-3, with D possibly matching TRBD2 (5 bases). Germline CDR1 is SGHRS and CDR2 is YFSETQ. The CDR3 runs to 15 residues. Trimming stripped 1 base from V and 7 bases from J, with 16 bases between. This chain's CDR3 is CASSLLLGDDYTQYF. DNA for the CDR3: TGCGCCAGCAGCTTGTTACTAGGCGACGACTATACGCAGTATTTT.

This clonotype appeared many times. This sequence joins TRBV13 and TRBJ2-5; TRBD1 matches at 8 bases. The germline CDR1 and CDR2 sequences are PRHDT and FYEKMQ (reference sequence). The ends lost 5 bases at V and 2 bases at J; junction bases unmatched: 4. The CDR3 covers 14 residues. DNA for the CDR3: TGTGCCAGCAGCCAAACAGGGGGTCAAGAGACCCAGTACTTC. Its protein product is CASSQTGGQETQYF.

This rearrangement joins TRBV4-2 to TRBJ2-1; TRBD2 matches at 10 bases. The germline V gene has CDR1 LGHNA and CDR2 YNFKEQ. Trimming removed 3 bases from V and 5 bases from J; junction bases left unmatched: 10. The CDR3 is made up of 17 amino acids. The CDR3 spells CASSQILAGGRDNEQFF. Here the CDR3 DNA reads TGTGCCAGCAGCCAGATTTTAGCGGGAGGAAGGGACAATGAGCAGTTCTTC.

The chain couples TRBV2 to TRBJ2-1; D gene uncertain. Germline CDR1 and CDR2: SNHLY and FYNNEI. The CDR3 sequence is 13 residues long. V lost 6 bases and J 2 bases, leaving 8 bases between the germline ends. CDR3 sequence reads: CASRTLPYNEQFF. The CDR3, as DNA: TGTGCCAGCAGGACTCTCCCCTACAATGAGCAGTTCTTC.

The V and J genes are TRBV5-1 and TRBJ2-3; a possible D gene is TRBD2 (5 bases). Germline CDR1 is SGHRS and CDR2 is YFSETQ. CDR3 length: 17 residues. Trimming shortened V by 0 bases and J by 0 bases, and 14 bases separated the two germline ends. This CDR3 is CASSLEWRTDSTDTQYF. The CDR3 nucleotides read TGCGCCAGCAGCTTGGAGTGGAGGACGGACAGCACAGATACGCAGTATTTT.

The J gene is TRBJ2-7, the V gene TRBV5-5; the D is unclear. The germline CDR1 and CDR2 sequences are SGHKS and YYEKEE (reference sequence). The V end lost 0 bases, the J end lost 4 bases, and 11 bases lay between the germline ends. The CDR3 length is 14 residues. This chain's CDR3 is CASSLAATPYEQYF. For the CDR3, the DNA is TGTGCCAGCAGCTTGGCCGCGACCCCTTACGAGCAGTACTTC.

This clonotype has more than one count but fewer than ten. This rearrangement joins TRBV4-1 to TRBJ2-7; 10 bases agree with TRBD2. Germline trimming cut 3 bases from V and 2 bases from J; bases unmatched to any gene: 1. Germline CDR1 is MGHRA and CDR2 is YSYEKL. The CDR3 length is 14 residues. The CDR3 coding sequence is TGCGCCAGCAGCCACGGACTAGCGGCCTACGAGCAGTACTTC. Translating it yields CASSHGLAAYEQYF.

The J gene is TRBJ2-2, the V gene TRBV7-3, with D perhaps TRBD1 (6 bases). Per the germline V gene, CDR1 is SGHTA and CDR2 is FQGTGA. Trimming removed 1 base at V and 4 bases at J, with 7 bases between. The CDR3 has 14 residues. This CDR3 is CASSLNRATGELFF. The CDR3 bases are TGTGCCAGCAGCTTAAACAGGGCCACCGGGGAGCTGTTTTTT.

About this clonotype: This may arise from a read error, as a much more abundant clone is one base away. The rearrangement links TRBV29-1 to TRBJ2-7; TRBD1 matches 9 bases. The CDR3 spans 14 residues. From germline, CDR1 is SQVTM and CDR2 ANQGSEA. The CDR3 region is CSARAGTGIYGQYF. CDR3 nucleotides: TGCAGCGCCCGGGCCGGGACAGGGATCTACGGGCAGTACTTC.